A single sample is the source of the 8 T cell receptor beta chains below, sequenced in a study of naive and memory T cell subsets. The beta constant-region primer was an equimolar mix of two oligonucleotides covering TRBC1 and TRBC2. TCRdb reprocessed the UMI-ligation and nested PCR reads via MiXCR and lists one record per CDR3 protein. Of tens of thousands of distinct CDR3 sequences detected, about 12% appear once; the ten largest clones hold about 0.93%. Input material: central memory CD4+ T cells from blood. Receptor source: a human donor in good health.

This chain links TRBV7-9 with TRBJ1-6; TRBD1 aligns across 10 bases. V gave up 5 bases and J gave up 10 bases; unmatched junction bases: 8. CDR1 and CDR2 (germline): SEHNR, FQNEAQ (reference sequence). The CDR3 extends over 15 amino acids. The CDR3: CASSPKGQGGSPLHF. CDR3 in DNA: TGTGCCAGCAGCCCTAAAGGACAGGGGGGATCACCCCTCCACTTT.

This chain links TRBV5-1 with TRBJ2-7; 8 bases match TRBD1. Per germline, CDR1 SGHRS and CDR2 YFSETQ. The CDR3 runs 14 residues. J lost 7 bases, V lost 4 bases, and 10 bases had no gene match. CDR3 DNA: TGCGCCAGCAGCCCCGACCGGGACAGGATAGAGCAGTACTTC. Its protein is CASSPDRDRIEQYF. The complete variable domain, with remaining parts taken from reference TRBV5-1 and TRBJ2-7, reads KAGVTQTPRYLIKTRGQQVTLSCSPISGHRSVSWYQQTPGQGLQFLFEYFSETQRNKGNFPGRFSGRQFSNSRSEMNVSTLELGDSALYLCASSPDRDRIEQYFGPGTRLTVT.

The chain joins TRBV6-5 to TRBJ1-2; D remains ambiguous. V lost 6 bases and J 3 bases, leaving 11 bases between the germline ends. The CDR3 loop spans 13 amino acids. Per germline, CDR1 MNHEY and CDR2 SVGAGI. The CDR3 spells CASSRTRDYGYTF. The CDR3 DNA is TGTGCCAGCAGCCGTACAAGAGACTATGGCTACACCTTC.

The chain joins TRBV10-3 to TRBJ2-3, with 12 bases lining up with TRBD2. CDR1 is ENHRY, CDR2 SYGVKD, per germline. The J segment lost 4 bases and the V segment lost 6 bases, leaving 8 bases of the junction unmatched. The CDR3 sequence is 16 residues long. The CDR3 protein is CAISVTSGRGADTQYF. The CDR3, as DNA: TGTGCCATCAGCGTGACTAGCGGGAGAGGGGCAGATACGCAGTATTTT.

The rearrangement links TRBV15 to TRBJ1-4; D might be TRBD1 (5 bases). This CDR3 contains 16 residues. CDR1 LNHNV and CDR2 YYDKDF come from the germline V gene (reference sequence). V lost 0 bases and J lost 6, with 14 bases in between. The CDR3 nucleotides are TGTGCCACCAGCAGAGAGGACAACGTCATCTATGAAAAACTGTTTTTT. Amino acids: CATSREDNVIYEKLFF.

The chain combines TRBV10-3 with TRBJ2-7, with 10 bases matching TRBD2. The CDR3 runs to 15 residues. V shed 11 bases, J shed 4 bases, and the junction held 14 bases outside the gene matches. Germline CDR1 ENHRY, CDR2 SYGVKD. CDR3 protein: CAVHPPSGSVYEQYF. CDR3 nucleotide sequence: TGTGCCGTCCACCCCCCTAGCGGGAGTGTTTACGAGCAGTACTTC.

This clonotype was counted many times. This sequence joins TRBV20-1 and TRBJ2-7; TRBD2 aligns across 7 bases. The CDR3 sequence is 15 residues long. Unmatched junction bases numbered 8, after V lost 1 base and J lost 2 bases. Germline V gives CDR1 DFQATT, CDR2 SNEGSKA (reference sequence). The CDR3 DNA follows: TGCAGTGCTAGAGCTCTTAGTGGGAGGGCCTACGAGCAGTACTTC. Residues: CSARALSGRAYEQYF.

This clonotype has more than one count but fewer than ten. The CDR3 sequence is CASSRRTGPQGGYTF. In DNA form, the CDR3 reads TGTGCCAGCAGCCGACGGACAGGCCCACAGGGAGGCTACACCTTC. V usage is TRBV14 and J usage is TRBJ1-2; 7 nucleotides line up with TRBD1. Germline V gene sequence: CDR1 SGHDN, CDR2 FVKESK. V lost 4 bases and J lost 8; bases outside the gene matches: 13. This CDR3 contains 15 residues.